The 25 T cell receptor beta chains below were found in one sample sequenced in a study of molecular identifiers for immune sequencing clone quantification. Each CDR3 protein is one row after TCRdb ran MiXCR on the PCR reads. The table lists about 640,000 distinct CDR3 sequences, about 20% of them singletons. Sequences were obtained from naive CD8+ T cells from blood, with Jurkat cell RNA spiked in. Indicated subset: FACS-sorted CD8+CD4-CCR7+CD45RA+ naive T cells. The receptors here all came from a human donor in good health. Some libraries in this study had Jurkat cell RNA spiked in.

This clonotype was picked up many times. CDR3 nucleotides: TGCAGTGCTTTTTCCGGGTACTCCTACGAGCAGTACTTC. This encodes CSAFSGYSYEQYF. This rearrangement joins TRBV20-1 to TRBJ2-7, with unresolved D. Trimming removed 5 bases at V and 0 bases at J, with 11 bases between. CDR3 length: 13 amino acids. CDR1 and CDR2 from the germline V gene are DFQATT and SNEGSKA (reference sequence).

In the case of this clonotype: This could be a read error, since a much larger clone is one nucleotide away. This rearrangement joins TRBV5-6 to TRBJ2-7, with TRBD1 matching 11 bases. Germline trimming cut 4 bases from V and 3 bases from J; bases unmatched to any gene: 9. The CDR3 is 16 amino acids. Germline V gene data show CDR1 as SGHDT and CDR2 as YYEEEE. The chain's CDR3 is CASSHAAGTGGYEQYF. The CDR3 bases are TGTGCCAGCAGCCACGCAGCCGGGACAGGGGGCTACGAGCAGTACTTC.

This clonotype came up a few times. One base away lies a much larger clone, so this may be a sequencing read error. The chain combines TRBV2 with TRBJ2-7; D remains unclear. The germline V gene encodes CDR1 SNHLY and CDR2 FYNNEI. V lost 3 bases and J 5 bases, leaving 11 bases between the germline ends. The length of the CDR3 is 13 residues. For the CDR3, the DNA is TGTGCCAGCAGTGAGACGCAGACCCACGAGCAGTACTTC. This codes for CASSETQTHEQYF. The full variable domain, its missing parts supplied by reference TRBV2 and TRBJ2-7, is EPEVTQTPSHQVTQMGQEVILRCVPISNHLYFYWYRQILGQKVEFLVSFYNNEISEKSEIFDDQFSVERPDGSNFTLKIRSTKLEDSAMYFCASSETQTHEQYFGPGTRLTVT.

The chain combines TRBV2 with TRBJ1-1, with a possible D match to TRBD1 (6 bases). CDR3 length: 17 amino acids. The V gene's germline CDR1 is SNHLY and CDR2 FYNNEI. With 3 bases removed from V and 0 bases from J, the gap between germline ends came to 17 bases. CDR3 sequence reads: CASSEGSAGVVNTEAFF. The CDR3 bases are TGTGCCAGCAGTGAGGGTTCGGCAGGGGTGGTGAACACTGAAGCTTTCTTT.

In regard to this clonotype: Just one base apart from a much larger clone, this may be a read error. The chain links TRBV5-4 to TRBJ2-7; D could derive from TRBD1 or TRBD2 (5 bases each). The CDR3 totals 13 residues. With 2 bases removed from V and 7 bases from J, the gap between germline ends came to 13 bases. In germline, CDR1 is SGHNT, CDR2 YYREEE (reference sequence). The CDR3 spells CASSLPPGREQYF. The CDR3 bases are TGTGCCAGCAGCTTACCCCCGGGACGAGAGCAGTACTTC.

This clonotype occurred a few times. The CDR3 here is CASSLPGWKTQYF. Written as DNA, the CDR3 is TGTGCCAGCAGCTTACCAGGGTGGAAGACCCAGTACTTC. V usage is TRBV5-8 and J usage is TRBJ2-5, with D perhaps matching TRBD1 (5 bases). Germline V lookup: CDR1 SGHTS, CDR2 YDEGEE. CDR3 length: 13 amino acids. Trimming removed 2 bases from V and 6 bases from J, with 11 bases in between. The full variable domain, in which reference TRBV5-8 and TRBJ2-5 provide the parts outside the CDR3, is EAGVTQSPTHLIKTRGQQATLRCSPISGHTSVYWYQQALGLGLQFLLWYDEGEERNRGNFPPRFSGRQFPNYSSELNVNALELEDSALYLCASSLPGWKTQYFGPGTRLLVL.

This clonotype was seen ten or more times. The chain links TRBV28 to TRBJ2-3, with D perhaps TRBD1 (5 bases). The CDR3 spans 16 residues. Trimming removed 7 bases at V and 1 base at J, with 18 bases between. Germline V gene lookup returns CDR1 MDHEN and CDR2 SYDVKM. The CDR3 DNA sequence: TGTGCCAGCACTCTATCTGCGGAAGGGGGCACAGATACGCAGTATTTT. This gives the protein CASTLSAEGGTDTQYF.

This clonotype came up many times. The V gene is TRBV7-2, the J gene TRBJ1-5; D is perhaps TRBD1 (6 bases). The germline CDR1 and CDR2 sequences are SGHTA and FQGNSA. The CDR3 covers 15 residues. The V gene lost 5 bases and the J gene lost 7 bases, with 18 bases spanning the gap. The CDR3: CASSATAGGGQPQHF. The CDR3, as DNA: TGTGCCAGCAGCGCTACAGCCGGGGGCGGGCAGCCCCAGCATTTT.

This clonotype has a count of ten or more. CDR3 residues: CASSYTPGGFIPEAFF. DNA of the CDR3: TGTGCCAGCAGCTACACCCCAGGGGGCTTTATCCCTGAAGCTTTCTTT. The chain combines TRBV11-2 with TRBJ1-1; 8 bases match TRBD1. V dropped 4 bases and J dropped 6; count of bases not matched to a gene: 13. The CDR3 extends over 16 amino acids. CDR1 is SGHAT and CDR2 is FQNNGV in the germline V gene.

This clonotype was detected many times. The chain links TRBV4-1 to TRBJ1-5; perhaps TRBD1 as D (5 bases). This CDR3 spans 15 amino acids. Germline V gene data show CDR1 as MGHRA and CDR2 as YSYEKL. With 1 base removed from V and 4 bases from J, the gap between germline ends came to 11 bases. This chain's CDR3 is CASSQVPTENQPQHF. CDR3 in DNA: TGCGCCAGCAGCCAAGTGCCGACAGAAAATCAGCCCCAGCATTTT.

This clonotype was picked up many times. DNA for the CDR3: TGTGCCAGCAGCATTGGGAGCCACGAGCAGTACTTC. This sequence encodes CASSIGSHEQYF. V gene TRBV7-9 combines with J gene TRBJ2-7, with TRBD2 as a possible D gene (5 bases). The germline V gene encodes CDR1 SEHNR and CDR2 FQNEAQ (reference sequence). CDR3 length: 12 residues. V was cut by 5 bases and J by 5 bases, with 10 bases left in between.

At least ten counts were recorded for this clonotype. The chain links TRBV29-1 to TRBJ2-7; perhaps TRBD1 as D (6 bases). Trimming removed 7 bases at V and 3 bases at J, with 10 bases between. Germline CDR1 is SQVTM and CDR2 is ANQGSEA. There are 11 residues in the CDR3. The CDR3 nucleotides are TGCAGCGGCCAGGGGCTCTACGAGCAGTACTTC. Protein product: CSGQGLYEQYF.

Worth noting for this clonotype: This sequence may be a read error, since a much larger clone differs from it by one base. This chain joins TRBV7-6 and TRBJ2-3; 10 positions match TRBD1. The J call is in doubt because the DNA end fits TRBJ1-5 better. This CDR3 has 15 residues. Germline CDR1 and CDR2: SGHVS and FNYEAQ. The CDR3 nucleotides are TGTGCCAGCAGCTCCGGACAGGGGGTCACAGATACGCAGCATTTT. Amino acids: CASSSGQGVTDTQHF.

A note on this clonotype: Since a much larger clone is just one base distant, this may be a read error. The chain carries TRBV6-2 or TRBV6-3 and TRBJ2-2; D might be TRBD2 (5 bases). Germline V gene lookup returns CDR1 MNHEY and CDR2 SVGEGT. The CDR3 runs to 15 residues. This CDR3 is CASSYRVLTIGELSF. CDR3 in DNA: TGTGCCAGCAGTTATAGAGTGCTCACAATCGGGGAGCTGTCTTTT.

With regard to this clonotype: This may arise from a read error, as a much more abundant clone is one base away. The CDR3 DNA sequence: TGTGCCAGTAGTTATGGTACACCTAATCAGCCCCAGCGTTTT. It encodes CASSYGTPNQPQRF. The chain has TRBV19 and TRBJ1-5, with D hard to call. Germline loops: CDR1 LNHDA, CDR2 SQIVND (reference sequence). This CDR3 has 14 amino acids.

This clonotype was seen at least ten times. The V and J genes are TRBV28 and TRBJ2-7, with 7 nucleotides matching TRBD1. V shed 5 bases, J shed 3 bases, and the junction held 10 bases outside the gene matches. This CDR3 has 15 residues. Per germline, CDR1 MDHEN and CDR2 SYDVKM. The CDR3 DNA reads TGTGCCAGCAGTCCCCCCCGACAGGGAATCTACGAGCAGTACTTC. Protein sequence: CASSPPRQGIYEQYF.

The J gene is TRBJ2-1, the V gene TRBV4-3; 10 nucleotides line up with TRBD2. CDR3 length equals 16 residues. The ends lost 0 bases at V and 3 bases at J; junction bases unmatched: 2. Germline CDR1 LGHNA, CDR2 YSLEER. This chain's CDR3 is CASSQEGLAVYNEQFF. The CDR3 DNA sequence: TGCGCCAGCAGCCAAGAAGGACTAGCGGTCTACAATGAGCAGTTCTTC.

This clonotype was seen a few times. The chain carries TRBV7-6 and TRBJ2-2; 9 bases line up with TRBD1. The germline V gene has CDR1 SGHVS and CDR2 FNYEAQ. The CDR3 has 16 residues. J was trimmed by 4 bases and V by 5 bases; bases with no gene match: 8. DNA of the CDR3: TGTGCCAGCAGCCTTGGACAGGGGTTCGGCACCGGGGAGCTGTTTTTT. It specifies CASSLGQGFGTGELFF. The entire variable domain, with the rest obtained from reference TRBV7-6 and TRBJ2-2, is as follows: GAGVSQSPRYKVTKRGQDVALRCDPISGHVSLYWYRQALGQGPEFLTYFNYEAQQDKSGLPNDRFSAERPEGSISTLTIQRTEQRDSAMYRCASSLGQGFGTGELFFGEGSRLTVL.

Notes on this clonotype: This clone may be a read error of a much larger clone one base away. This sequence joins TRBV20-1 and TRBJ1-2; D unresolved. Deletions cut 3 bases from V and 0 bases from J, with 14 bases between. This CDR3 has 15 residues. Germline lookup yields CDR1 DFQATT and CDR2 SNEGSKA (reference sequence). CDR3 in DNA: TGCAGTGCTAGGTCCCCAGGAGAAACTAACTATGGCTACACCTTC. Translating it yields CSARSPGETNYGYTF.

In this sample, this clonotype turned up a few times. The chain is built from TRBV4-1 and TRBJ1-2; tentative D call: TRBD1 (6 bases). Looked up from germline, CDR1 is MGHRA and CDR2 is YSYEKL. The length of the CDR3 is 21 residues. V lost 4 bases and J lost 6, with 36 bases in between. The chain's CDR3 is CASSPSAPGRGPHQGSHGYTF. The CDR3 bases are TGCGCCAGCAGCCCATCCGCCCCCGGCCGGGGGCCCCACCAGGGAAGCCATGGCTACACCTTC.

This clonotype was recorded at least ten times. CDR3 protein: CASSLGPSLTEAFF. CDR3 nucleotides: TGTGCCAGCAGCTTGGGGCCTAGTTTAACTGAAGCTTTCTTT. The rearrangement uses TRBV5-8 and TRBJ1-1, with D unresolved. This CDR3 has 14 amino acids. V lost 0 bases to trimming and J lost 5 bases, with 11 bases between them. The V gene's germline CDR1 is SGHTS and CDR2 YDEGEE.

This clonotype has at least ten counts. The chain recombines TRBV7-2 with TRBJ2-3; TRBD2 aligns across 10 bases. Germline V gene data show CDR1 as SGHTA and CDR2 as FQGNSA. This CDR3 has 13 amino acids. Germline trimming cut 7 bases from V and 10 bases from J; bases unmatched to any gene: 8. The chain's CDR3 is CASTSLAGVPQYF. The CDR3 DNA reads TGTGCCAGCACGTCTCTAGCGGGAGTGCCGCAGTATTTT.

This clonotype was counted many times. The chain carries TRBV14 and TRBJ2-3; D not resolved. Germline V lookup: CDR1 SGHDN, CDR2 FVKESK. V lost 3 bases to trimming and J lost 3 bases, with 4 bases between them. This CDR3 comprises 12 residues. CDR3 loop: CASSQFTDTQYF. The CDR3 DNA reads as TGTGCCAGCAGCCAGTTTACAGATACGCAGTATTTT.

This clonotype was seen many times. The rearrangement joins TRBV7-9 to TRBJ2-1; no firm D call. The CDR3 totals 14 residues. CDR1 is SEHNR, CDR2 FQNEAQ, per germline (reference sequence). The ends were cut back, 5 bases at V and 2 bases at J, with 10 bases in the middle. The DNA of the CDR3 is TGTGCCAGCAGCGTCGGGTCGCCCTACAATGAGCAGTTCTTC. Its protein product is CASSVGSPYNEQFF.

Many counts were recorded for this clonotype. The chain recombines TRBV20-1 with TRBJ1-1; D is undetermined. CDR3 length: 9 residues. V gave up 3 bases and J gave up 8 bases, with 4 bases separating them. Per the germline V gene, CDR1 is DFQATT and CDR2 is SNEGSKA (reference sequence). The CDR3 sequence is CSARKEAFF. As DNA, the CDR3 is TGCAGTGCTAGGAAAGAAGCTTTCTTT.